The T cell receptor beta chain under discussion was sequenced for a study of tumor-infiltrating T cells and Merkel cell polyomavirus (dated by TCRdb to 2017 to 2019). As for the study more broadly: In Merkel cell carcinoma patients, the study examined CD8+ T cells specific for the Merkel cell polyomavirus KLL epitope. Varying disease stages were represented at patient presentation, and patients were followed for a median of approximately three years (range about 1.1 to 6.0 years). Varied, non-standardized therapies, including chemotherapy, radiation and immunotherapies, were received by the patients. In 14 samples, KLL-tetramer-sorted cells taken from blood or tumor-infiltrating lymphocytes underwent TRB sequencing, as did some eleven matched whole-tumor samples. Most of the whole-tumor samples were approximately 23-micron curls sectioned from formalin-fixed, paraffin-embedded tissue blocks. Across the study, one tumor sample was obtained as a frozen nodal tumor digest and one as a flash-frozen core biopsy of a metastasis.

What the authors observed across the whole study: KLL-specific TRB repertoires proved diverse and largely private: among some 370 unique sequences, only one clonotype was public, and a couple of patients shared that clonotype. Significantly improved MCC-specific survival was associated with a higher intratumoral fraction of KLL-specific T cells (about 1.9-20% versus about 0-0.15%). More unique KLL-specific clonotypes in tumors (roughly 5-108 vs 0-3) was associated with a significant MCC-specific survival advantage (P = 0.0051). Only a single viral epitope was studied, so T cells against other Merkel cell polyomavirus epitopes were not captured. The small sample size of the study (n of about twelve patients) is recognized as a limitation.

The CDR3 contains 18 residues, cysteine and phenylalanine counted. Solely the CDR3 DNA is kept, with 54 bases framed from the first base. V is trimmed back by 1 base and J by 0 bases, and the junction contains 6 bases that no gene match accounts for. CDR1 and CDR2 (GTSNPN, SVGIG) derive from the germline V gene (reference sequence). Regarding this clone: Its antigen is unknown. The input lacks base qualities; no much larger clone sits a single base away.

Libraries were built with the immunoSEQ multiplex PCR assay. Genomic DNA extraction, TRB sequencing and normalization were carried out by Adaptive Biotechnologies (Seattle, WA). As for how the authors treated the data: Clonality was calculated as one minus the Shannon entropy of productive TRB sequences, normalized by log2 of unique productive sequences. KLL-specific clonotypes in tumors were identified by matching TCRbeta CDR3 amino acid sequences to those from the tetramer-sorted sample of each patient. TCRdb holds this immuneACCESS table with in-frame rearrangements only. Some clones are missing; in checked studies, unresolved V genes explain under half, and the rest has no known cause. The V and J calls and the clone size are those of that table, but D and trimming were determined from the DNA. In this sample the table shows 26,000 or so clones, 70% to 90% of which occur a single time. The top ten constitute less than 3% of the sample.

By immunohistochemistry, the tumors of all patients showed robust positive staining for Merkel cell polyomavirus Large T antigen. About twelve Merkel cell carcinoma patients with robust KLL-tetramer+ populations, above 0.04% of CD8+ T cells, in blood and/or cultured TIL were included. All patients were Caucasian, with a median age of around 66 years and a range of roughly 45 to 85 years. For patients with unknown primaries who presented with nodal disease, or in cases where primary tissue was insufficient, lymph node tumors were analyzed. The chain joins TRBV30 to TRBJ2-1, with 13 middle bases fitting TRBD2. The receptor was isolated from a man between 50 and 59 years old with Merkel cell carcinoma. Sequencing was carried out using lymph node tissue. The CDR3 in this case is CAWSAPGLAGFSYNEQFF. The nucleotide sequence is TGTGCCTGGAGTGCCCCGGGACTAGCGGGATTCTCCTACAATGAGCAGTTCTTC.